What follows are 5 T cell receptor beta chains derived from one specimen sequenced in a study of identical twins. MiXCR was run by TCRdb on the 5' RACE reads, yielding one entry per CDR3 protein. The data hold about 690,000 distinct CDR3 sequences, with around 6.1% observed a single time. Specimen: naive T cells sorted from blood. These receptors all stem from a man aged 18 to 29 in good health.

The chain employs TRBV11-2 and TRBJ2-1; possibly TRBD1 for D (5 bases). The CDR3 contains 14 residues. Trimming shortened V by 1 base and J by 8 bases, and 12 bases separated the two germline ends. CDR1 and CDR2 (germline): SGHAT, FQNNGV. The CDR3 here is CASSLGQSRYEQFF. The CDR3 nucleotides are TGTGCCAGCAGCTTAGGACAGTCCCGGTATGAGCAGTTCTTC.

This clonotype was seen repeatedly, ten times or more. The chain recombines TRBV6-2 or TRBV6-3 with TRBJ2-7, with D possibly being TRBD1 (6 bases). Germline V CDR1 and CDR2: MNHEY, SVGEGT. V was clipped by 7 bases and J by 5 bases, with 18 bases between them. The CDR3 has 14 residues. The CDR3 bases are TGTGCCAGCACCATCAAATTACAGGGCCACGAGCAGTACTTC. Translated: CASTIKLQGHEQYF.

The gene calls are TRBV27 and TRBJ2-5; 7 bases align to TRBD1. This CDR3 is 13 amino acids long. V gave up 6 bases and J gave up 3 bases; unmatched junction bases: 4. Per germline, CDR1 MNHEY and CDR2 SMNVEV (reference sequence). The CDR3 sequence: CASRADREETQYF. In DNA, the CDR3 is TGTGCCAGCAGGGCAGACAGGGAAGAGACCCAGTACTTC.

This clonotype was counted many times. This chain uses TRBV11-2 with TRBJ1-1; possibly TRBD1 for D (5 bases). From germline, CDR1 is SGHAT and CDR2 FQNNGV. The CDR3 loop spans 13 amino acids. Trimming pared 6 bases from V and 3 bases from J, leaving 11 bases between. The DNA for the CDR3 is TGTGCCAGCAGTCGGCGAGGGGACACTGAAGCTTTCTTT. It is translated as CASSRRGDTEAFF.

The chain couples TRBV28 to TRBJ2-3; the match to TRBD2 covers 10 bases. CDR3 size: 14 residues. The V segment lost 5 bases and the J segment 8 bases; nucleotides outside the gene matches: 7. Germline assignment: CDR1 MDHEN and CDR2 SYDVKM. In DNA, the CDR3 is TGTGCCAGCAGTCTCCCTCGACTAGCGGGTACGCAGTATTTT. Its translation is CASSLPRLAGTQYF.